The 28 T cell receptor beta chains in this list originate from one sample, sequenced in a study of T cells in Graves' hyperthyroidism and ophthalmopathy. RNA transcripts gave rise to amplified TCR beta CDR3 regions. Carried out on the TCR CDR3, a first-round RT-PCR used the HTBI primer set. TCRdb ran MiXCR on the multiplex PCR reads and lists one entry per CDR3 protein. The sample has 400,000 to 450,000 distinct CDR3 sequences, over 12% seen once. Sample: blood. These TCRs come from a young man with Graves' ophthalmopathy.

In its sample, this clonotype was seen many times. The chain employs TRBV11-2 and TRBJ1-5; 8 nucleotides align to TRBD1. The CDR3 is 14 amino acids. Per the germline V gene, CDR1 is SGHAT and CDR2 is FQNNGV. The junction had 4 bases not matched to a gene; V was cut back by 3 bases and J by 6 bases. In DNA form, the CDR3 reads TGTGCCAGCAGCTTGGACAGGGTGACTCAGCCCCAGCATTTT. Translated: CASSLDRVTQPQHF. Complete variable domain (other parts from reference TRBV11-2 and TRBJ1-5): EAGVAQSPRYKIIEKRQSVAFWCNPISGHATLYWYQQILGQGPKLLIQFQNNGVVDDSQLPKDRFSAERLKGVDSTLKIQPAKLEDSAVYLCASSLDRVTQPQHFGDGTRLSIL.

This clonotype has at least ten counts. The J gene is TRBJ2-5, the V gene TRBV11-2; D is unclear. Trimming pared 8 bases from V and 5 bases from J, leaving 9 bases between. The CDR3 is 11 amino acids. Germline CDR1 reads SGHAT; CDR2 reads FQNNGV. The CDR3 loop reads CASSTGETQYF. The CDR3, as DNA: TGTGCCAGCTCAACCGGCGAGACCCAGTACTTC.

This clonotype was observed at least ten times. The chain links TRBV10-3 to TRBJ2-1; 12 positions agree with TRBD2. After removal of 6 bases from V and 6 bases from J, the junction contained 9 bases not matched to a gene. Germline assignment: CDR1 ENHRY and CDR2 SYGVKD. The CDR3 has 16 residues. The CDR3 loop is CAISLNLAGGVNEQFF. For the CDR3, the DNA is TGTGCCATCAGCCTCAATCTAGCGGGGGGGGTCAATGAGCAGTTCTTC.

To note about this clonotype: A read error may account for a junction end that differs from germline. The V call is TRBV29-1, the J call TRBJ2-7; D is possibly TRBD1 (6 bases). The CDR3 length is 14 residues. CDR1 and CDR2 from the germline V gene are SQVTM and ANQGSEA. In DNA, the CDR3 is TGCAGCGTTGAAGAGAGGGGGAGCCCCTACGCGCAGTACTTC. It is translated as CSVEERGSPYAQYF.

This clonotype showed up many times. The CDR3 region has the DNA TGTGCCAGCAGTGGGACAGATAAAGCCTACGAGCAGTACTTC. This gives the protein CASSGTDKAYEQYF. The V and J genes are TRBV6-1 and TRBJ2-7, with D possibly being TRBD1 (6 bases). CDR1 and CDR2 (germline): MNHNS, SASEGT. V lost 4 bases and J 2 bases, leaving 12 bases between the germline ends. There are 14 residues in the CDR3.

The chain couples TRBV5-1 to TRBJ2-7; D is perhaps TRBD1 (5 bases). Trimming removed 7 bases from V and 1 base from J, with 18 bases in between. The V gene's germline CDR1 is SGHRS and CDR2 YFSETQ. The CDR3 is 15 amino acids. CDR3 residues: CASGILGVGSYEQYF. In DNA, the CDR3 is TGCGCCAGCGGGATCCTAGGGGTTGGGTCCTACGAGCAGTACTTC.

As regards this clonotype: A much larger clonotype is one base distant, so this may be a read error. The chain has TRBV30 and TRBJ1-1; a possible D gene is TRBD1 (6 bases). Germline values: CDR1 GTSNPN, CDR2 SVGIG (reference sequence). The CDR3 is 15 residues long. Trimming removed 2 bases from V and 3 bases from J, with 16 bases in between. The CDR3: CAWSLTGIVDTEAFF. In DNA form, the CDR3 reads TGTGCCTGGAGTCTTACAGGGATCGTAGACACTGAAGCTTTCTTT.

The V and J genes are TRBV27 and TRBJ2-1; TRBD2 agrees at 10 bases. The CDR3 totals 15 residues. Germline loops: CDR1 MNHEY, CDR2 SMNVEV (reference sequence). V trimming: 7 bases; J trimming: 2 bases; junction bases outside the gene matches: 5. CDR3: CASIPLAGPYNEQFF. CDR3 nucleotides: TGTGCCAGCATACCACTAGCGGGACCCTACAATGAGCAGTTCTTC.

This clonotype was detected ten times or more. The chain links TRBV7-2 to TRBJ1-2; 7 nucleotides align to TRBD1. The CDR3 totals 14 residues. Germline V gene lookup returns CDR1 SGHTA and CDR2 FQGNSA. V was pared by 6 bases and J by 3 bases, with 7 bases of the junction left unmatched. The CDR3 spells CASRPIQGYYGYTF. CDR3 nucleotides: TGTGCCAGCAGACCAATACAGGGGTACTATGGCTACACCTTC. The whole variable domain, filled in from reference TRBV7-2 and TRBJ1-2, reads GAGVSQSPSNKVTEKGKDVELRCDPISGHTALYWYRQSLGQGLEFLIYFQGNSAPDKSGLPSDRFSAERTGGSVSTLTIQRTQQEDSAVYLCASRPIQGYYGYTFGSGTRLTVV.

This clonotype occurred many times. The V and J genes are TRBV5-1 and TRBJ1-2; 9 bases align to TRBD1. Trimming at V came to 3 bases and at J to 2 bases, leaving 2 bases not matched to a gene. The CDR3 is made up of 14 amino acids. The germline gives CDR1 SGHRS, CDR2 YFSETQ. This CDR3 is CASSSGQGNYGYTF. Written as DNA, the CDR3 is TGCGCCAGCAGCTCGGGACAGGGAAACTATGGCTACACCTTC.

This clonotype was detected ten times or more. The V call is TRBV6-5, the J call TRBJ2-7, with TRBD1 matching 7 bases. With 2 bases clipped from V and 5 bases from J, the junction kept 6 bases outside the gene matches. Germline lookup yields CDR1 MNHEY and CDR2 SVGAGI. There are 14 residues in the CDR3. CDR3 residues: CASSYGGQTHEQYF. The CDR3, as DNA: TGTGCCAGCAGTTACGGGGGACAGACCCACGAGCAGTACTTC.

Note on this clonotype: A much larger clone lies one base from this, so it may be a read error. The V gene is TRBV24-1, the J gene TRBJ2-1; 8 positions agree with TRBD2. The CDR3 totals 17 residues. Germline V CDR1 and CDR2: KGHDR, SFDVKD. The CDR3 here is CATSAITSGSSYNEQLF. The CDR3 DNA reads TGTGCCACCAGCGCGATTACAAGCGGGAGCTCCTACAATGAGCAGCTCTTC.

This clonotype has ten or more counts. The chain combines TRBV2 with TRBJ2-1; D gene ambiguous. Germline V gene lookup returns CDR1 SNHLY and CDR2 FYNNEI. Trimming left V 8 bases short and J 2 bases short, with 13 bases between. The CDR3 is 14 amino acids. This CDR3 is CASGSGIPYNEQFF. CDR3 nucleotide sequence: TGTGCCAGCGGATCAGGAATCCCCTACAATGAGCAGTTCTTC.

Only a few counts were recorded for this clonotype. This CDR3 is CASLPWGGANIETQYF. The CDR3 DNA reads as TGTGCCAGTCTCCCTTGGGGGGGGGCGAATATCGAGACCCAGTACTTC. The chain combines TRBV27 with TRBJ2-5; D may be TRBD2 (7 bases). Germline V gene lookup returns CDR1 MNHEY and CDR2 SMNVEV (reference sequence). Trimming left V 9 bases short and J 5 bases short, with 25 bases between. The CDR3 sequence is 16 residues long.

This chain connects TRBV6-1 to TRBJ2-2, with TRBD1 matching over 7 bases. Trimming took 5 bases from V and 6 from J; bases not matched to a gene: 6. Germline CDR1 reads MNHNS; CDR2 reads SASEGT. The CDR3 extends over 14 amino acids. The CDR3 protein is CASSTGQLPGELFF. The CDR3 DNA reads TGTGCCAGCAGTACGGGACAGTTGCCCGGGGAGCTGTTTTTT.

In this sample, this clonotype turned up a few times. The V and J genes are TRBV6-2 or TRBV6-3 and TRBJ2-7; a possible D gene is TRBD1 (6 bases). Germline V lookup: CDR1 MNHEY, CDR2 SVGEGT. There are 16 residues in the CDR3. The V and J ends lost 2 bases and 0 bases respectively, with 14 bases between them. The DNA of the CDR3 is TGTGCCAGCAGTTACCCCCTCCCCAGGGGCTCCTACGAGCAGTACTTC. Translation gives CASSYPLPRGSYEQYF.

The CDR3 sequence is CASSLLRGAKNEQFF. CDR3 sequence (DNA): TGTGCCAGCAGCTTATTGCGGGGGGCGAAGAATGAGCAGTTCTTC. The chain recombines TRBV7-2 with TRBJ2-1; TRBD2 aligns across 8 bases. Per germline, CDR1 SGHTA and CDR2 FQGNSA. This CDR3 has 15 amino acids. V dropped 2 bases and J dropped 7; count of bases not matched to a gene: 7.

V gene TRBV18 combines with J gene TRBJ2-2, with D maybe TRBD2 (5 bases). CDR3 size: 16 residues. CDR1 KGHSH and CDR2 LQKENI come from the germline V gene. The germline V and J ends were trimmed by 4 bases and 1 base, with 13 bases remaining between them. The CDR3 reads CASSQGSAGNTGELFF. As DNA, the CDR3 is TGTGCCAGCTCACAGGGATCCGCGGGGAACACCGGGGAGCTGTTTTTT.

This chain connects TRBV20-1 to TRBJ1-5; no clear D. Between the trimmed V and J ends, which lost 2 bases and 2 bases, there was a span of 10 bases. This CDR3 is built from 14 residues. CDR1 and CDR2 from the germline V gene are DFQATT and SNEGSKA (reference sequence). CDR3 DNA: TGCAGTGCTAGATCTTCCGCGGGCAATCAGCCCCAGCATTTT. Residues: CSARSSAGNQPQHF.

J is TRBJ2-3 and V is TRBV24-1; D is unclear. The CDR3 runs 15 residues. The ends were cut back, 0 bases at V and 8 bases at J, with 14 bases in the middle. Germline V gives CDR1 KGHDR, CDR2 SFDVKD. The CDR3 loop is CATSDLLGAPGTQYF. CDR3 in DNA: TGTGCCACCAGTGATTTGCTCGGAGCTCCGGGTACGCAGTATTTT.

This sequence joins TRBV30 and TRBJ2-7; no clear D gene. The V and J ends lost 1 base and 7 bases respectively, with 8 bases between them. CDR1 GTSNPN and CDR2 SVGIG come from the germline V gene (reference sequence). There are 11 residues in the CDR3. CDR3 region: CAWSAQQEQYF. The CDR3 bases are TGTGCCTGGAGTGCCCAACAGGAGCAGTACTTC.

The chain carries TRBV19 and TRBJ1-1; D is possibly TRBD1 (5 bases). CDR1 and CDR2 (germline): LNHDA, SQIVND (reference sequence). V lost 10 bases and J lost 0, with 12 bases in between. The CDR3 runs to 13 residues. The CDR3 loop is CATETAMNTEAFF. The CDR3 nucleotides are TGTGCCACCGAGACAGCGATGAACACTGAAGCTTTCTTT.

This clonotype was counted at least ten times. J is TRBJ2-5 and V is TRBV7-2; a weak D match, TRBD2 (6 bases). Germline loops: CDR1 SGHTA, CDR2 FQGNSA. Trimming left V 5 bases short and J 13 bases short, with 20 bases between. The CDR3 length is 13 residues. The CDR3 region is CASSERLMLRGYF. CDR3 nucleotides: TGTGCCAGCAGCGAAAGACTCATGCTGCGGGGGTACTTC.

This clonotype was picked up many times. The chain uses TRBV27 and TRBJ2-5; D not certain. V lost 1 base, J lost 2 bases, and 8 bases lay in between. The CDR3 sequence is 14 residues long. Germline lookup yields CDR1 MNHEY and CDR2 SMNVEV (reference sequence). In DNA, the CDR3 is TGTGCCAGCAGTTTATTCGGACGGCAAGAGACCCAGTACTTC. Translating it yields CASSLFGRQETQYF.

A word on this clonotype: A much larger clone is a single base away; this may be a read error. No conserved phenylalanine or tryptophan ends this CDR3, so it is likely a read error. The chain joins TRBV20-1 to TRBJ2-3, with 10 nucleotides matching TRBD1. V was pared by 6 bases and J by 0 bases, with 3 bases of the junction left unmatched. This CDR3 spans 14 amino acids. Germline-derived CDR1 and CDR2 are DFQATT and SNEGSKA (reference sequence). The CDR3 DNA reads as TGCAGTGCAAGGGACAGGGGTAGCACAGATACGCAGTATCTT. This encodes CSARDRGSTDTQYL.

This clonotype came up many times. J is TRBJ2-7 and V is TRBV2; D is undetermined. The CDR3 is 11 amino acids. Between the trimmed V and J ends, which lost 7 bases and 6 bases, there was a span of 10 bases. Germline values: CDR1 SNHLY, CDR2 FYNNEI. This chain's CDR3 is CASKTDLEQYF. The CDR3 DNA reads TGTGCCAGCAAGACGGACCTCGAGCAGTACTTC.

This chain joins TRBV10-3 and TRBJ2-3, with a possible D match to TRBD1 (6 bases). The germline V and J ends were trimmed by 3 bases and 6 bases, with 16 bases remaining between them. The CDR3 runs to 15 residues. Germline CDR1 and CDR2: ENHRY and SYGVKD. The CDR3 sequence is CAISDGTLKTDTQYF. CDR3 DNA: TGTGCCATCAGTGACGGGACACTTAAGACGGATACGCAGTATTTT.

This clonotype was detected ten times or more. The chain combines TRBV7-2 with TRBJ1-1; 7 bases are a match to TRBD1. The V and J ends lost 5 bases and 1 base, in that order; junction bases with no gene match: 10. The CDR3 covers 16 residues. CDR1 is SGHTA and CDR2 is FQGNSA in the germline V gene. The CDR3 DNA follows: TGTGCCAGCAGCCACACCGGGACAGAAGAGAACACTGAAGCTTTCTTT. This gives the protein CASSHTGTEENTEAFF.